This TCR beta chain comes out of a study of T cell repertoires in cytomegalovirus infection. At the level of the study: Recently identified HLA-C-restricted CMV epitopes and well-studied HLA-B-restricted CMV epitopes were used by the study. CMV infection together with matching HLA type was indicated by public TCR beta signatures. Study-wide results and limits: CMV carriers with the relevant HLA were identified by cumulative public TCR beta family frequency. In two of eight donors, the top clonotype was HLA-C-restricted CMV-specific.

This clonotype was recorded once. Antigen unknown. Its ends do not fully match the called genes, so a read error is possible. From the reads, TCRdb called clonotypes with MiXCR, one entry per CDR3 protein. The table includes about 85,000 distinct CDR3 sequences, about 44% detected once. Germline assignment: CDR1 SGHVS and CDR2 FNYEAQ. This CDR3 comprises 13 residues. This chain joins TRBV7-6 and TRBJ2-1; D remains ambiguous. The sequencing used CD8+ T cells from cultured PBMCs, collected from culture after CMV antigen stimulation. The receptor was derived from a human donor in good health (CMV status not recorded). Some clones in this sample may be carry-over from other donors' samples. The CDR3 sequence: CASSLSPSNEQFF. CDR3 DNA: TGTGCTAGCAGTCTATCCCCGTCCAATGAGCAGTTCTTC.